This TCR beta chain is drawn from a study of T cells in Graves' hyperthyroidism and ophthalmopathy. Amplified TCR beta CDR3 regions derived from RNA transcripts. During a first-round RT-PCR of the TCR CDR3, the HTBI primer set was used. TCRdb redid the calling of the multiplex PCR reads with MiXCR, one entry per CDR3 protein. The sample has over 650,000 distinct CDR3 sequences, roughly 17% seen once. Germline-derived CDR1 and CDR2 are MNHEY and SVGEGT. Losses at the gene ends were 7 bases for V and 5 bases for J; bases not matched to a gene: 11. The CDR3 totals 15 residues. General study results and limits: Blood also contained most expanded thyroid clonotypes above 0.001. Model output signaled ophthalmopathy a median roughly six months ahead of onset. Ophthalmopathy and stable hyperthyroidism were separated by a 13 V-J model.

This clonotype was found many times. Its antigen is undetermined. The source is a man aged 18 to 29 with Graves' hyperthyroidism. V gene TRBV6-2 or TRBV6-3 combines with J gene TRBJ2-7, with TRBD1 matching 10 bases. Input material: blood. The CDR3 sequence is CASIHGGQGTHEQYF. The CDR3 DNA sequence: TGTGCCAGCATACACGGGGGACAGGGGACCCACGAGCAGTACTTC.